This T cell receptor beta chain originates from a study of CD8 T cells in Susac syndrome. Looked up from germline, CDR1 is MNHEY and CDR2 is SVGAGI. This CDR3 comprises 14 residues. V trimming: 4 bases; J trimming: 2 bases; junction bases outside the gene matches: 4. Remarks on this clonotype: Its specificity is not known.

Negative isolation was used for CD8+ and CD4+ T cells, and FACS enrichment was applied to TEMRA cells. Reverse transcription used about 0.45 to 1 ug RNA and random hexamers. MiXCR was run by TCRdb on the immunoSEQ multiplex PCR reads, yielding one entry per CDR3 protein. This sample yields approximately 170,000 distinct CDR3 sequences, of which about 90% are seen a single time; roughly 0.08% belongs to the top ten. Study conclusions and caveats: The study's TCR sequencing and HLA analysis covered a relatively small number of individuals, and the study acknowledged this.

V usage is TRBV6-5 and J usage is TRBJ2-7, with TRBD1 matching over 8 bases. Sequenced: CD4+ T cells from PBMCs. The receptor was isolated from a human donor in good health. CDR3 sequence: CASSWDRQTYEQYF. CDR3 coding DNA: TGTGCCAGCAGTTGGGACAGGCAGACCTACGAGCAGTACTTC.